One and the same sample provided the 8 T cell receptor beta chains below, sequenced in a study of T cell responses to AZD1222 COVID-19 vaccine. Some clones are missing from TCRdb's copy, which holds only in-frame ones; the method was immunoSEQ multiplex PCR. The sample contains roughly 50,000 clones, 80% to 90% of which appear only once. Specimen: peripheral blood, collected on day 0 of AZD1222 vaccination. All receptors come from an adult in good health.

The rearrangement joins TRBV28 to TRBJ1-2; D is perhaps TRBD1 (5 bases). Trimming removed 6 bases from V and 8 bases from J, with 22 bases in between. CDR1 and CDR2 (germline): MDHEN, SYDVKM. The CDR3 runs to 15 residues. For the CDR3, the DNA is TGTGCCAGCAGCCTTCCGGGGGGAGGTCTATTCGGCTACACCTTC. This encodes CASSLPGGGLFGYTF.

The rearrangement uses TRBV28 and TRBJ2-3, with D perhaps TRBD2 (5 bases). CDR3 length: 14 residues. Deletions cut 6 bases from V and 0 bases from J, with 10 bases between. Germline V lookup: CDR1 MDHEN, CDR2 SYDVKM. The CDR3 region has the DNA TGTGCCAGCAGCGGGGTCCATAGCACAGATACGCAGTATTTT. This gives the protein CASSGVHSTDTQYF. Full variable domain (remainder filled in from reference TRBV28 and TRBJ2-3): DVKVTQSSRYLVKRTGEKVFLECVQDMDHENMFWYRQDPGLGLRLIYFSYDVKMKEKGDIPEGYSVSREKKERFSLILESASTNQTSMYLCASSGVHSTDTQYFGPGTRLTVL.

This clone was seen a handful of times. The genes are TRBV5-4 and TRBJ2-7, with 13 bases lining up with TRBD2. CDR1 and CDR2 from the germline V gene are SGHNT and YYREEE (reference sequence). Losses at the gene ends were 6 bases for V and 7 bases for J; bases not matched to a gene: 10. The length of the CDR3 is 15 residues. CDR3 sequence: CASTYSGLAGREQYF. CDR3 DNA sequence: TGTGCCAGCACCTATTCGGGACTAGCGGGGCGGGAGCAGTACTTC.

This clone has a single count. This sequence joins TRBV19 and TRBJ2-2; a possible D gene is TRBD1 (5 bases). CDR1 is LNHDA, CDR2 SQIVND, per germline (reference sequence). CDR3 length equals 15 residues. Trimming stripped 6 bases from V and 6 bases from J, with 17 bases between. The DNA of the CDR3 is TGTGCCAGTAGCTATGGACAAAGGTTCGCCGGGGAGCTGTTTTTT. Amino acids: CASSYGQRFAGELFF.

The chain has TRBV7-9 and TRBJ2-2, with D tentatively TRBD2 (6 bases). Trimming cost V 6 bases and J 2 bases, with 22 bases left between them. This CDR3 comprises 18 residues. Germline CDR1 and CDR2: SEHNR and FQNEAQ (reference sequence). The CDR3 DNA sequence: TGTGCCAGCAGACAGCCCCCTGGGGGAACTAGCAACACCGGGGAGCTGTTTTTT. It yields the protein CASRQPPGGTSNTGELFF.

V and J are TRBV18 and TRBJ2-1; 7 nucleotides line up with TRBD2. This CDR3 has 15 amino acids. V lost 1 base, J lost 2 bases, and 2 bases stayed unmatched. From germline, CDR1 is KGHSH and CDR2 LQKENI. This CDR3 is CASSPREGAYNEQFF. The CDR3 DNA follows: TGTGCCAGCTCACCACGGGAGGGAGCCTACAATGAGCAGTTCTTC.

The V call is TRBV6-5, the J call TRBJ2-1; weak D call: TRBD2 (5 bases). The V end was cut by 6 bases, the J end by 9 bases, with 15 bases between. There are 13 residues in the CDR3. In germline, CDR1 is MNHEY, CDR2 SVGAGI. The CDR3 spells CASRRERGSEQFF. The CDR3 DNA sequence: TGTGCCAGCAGAAGAGAGCGTGGGAGTGAGCAGTTCTTC.

The CDR3 here is CASSYSVQGNYGYTF. The CDR3 DNA sequence: TGTGCCAGCAGTTACTCAGTCCAGGGGAACTATGGCTACACCTTC. The chain recombines TRBV6-5 with TRBJ1-2; a possible D gene is TRBD1 (6 bases). Germline-derived CDR1 and CDR2 are MNHEY and SVGAGI. CDR3 size: 15 residues. Trimming pared 0 bases from V and 2 bases from J, leaving 10 bases between.